The 20 T cell receptor beta chains below were found in one sample sequenced in a study of OX40 agonist ivuxolimab in advanced cancers. The method behind the library was the immunoSEQ multiplex PCR assay. In TCRdb, the immuneACCESS table is reduced to in-frame sequences with V and J assigned. These tables do not hold every clone; where another copy was compared, an unresolved V gene accounts for under half, and the others remain unexplained. The sample records 35,000 to 55,000 clones, nearly 90% of which are singletons. Approximately 12% of the sample is in the top ten clones. Sample: CD4+ or CD8+ T cells sorted from blood, taken in a trial of the OX40 agonist ivuxolimab. These TCRs come from an adult with an advanced solid tumor such as melanoma, head and neck, liver or kidney cancer.

The table lists this clone with a few counts. CDR3 protein: CASSPLWELDGYTF. The CDR3 bases are TGTGCCAGCAGTCCGCTTTGGGAATTGGACGGCTACACCTTC. The J gene is TRBJ1-2, the V gene TRBV28; D not resolved. Trimming removed 5 bases from V and 8 bases from J, with 18 bases in between. This CDR3 contains 14 residues. Germline CDR1 reads MDHEN; CDR2 reads SYDVKM.

Regarding this clone: This sample also contains other DNA sequences that code for the same CDR3. This chain joins TRBV5-6 and TRBJ1-1; unclear D gene. The CDR3 has 16 amino acids. Germline V gene lookup returns CDR1 SGHDT and CDR2 YYEEEE. Trimming removed 0 bases at V and 5 bases at J, with 17 bases between. The CDR3 spells CASSLGVFGVGTEAFF. CDR3 nucleotides: TGTGCCAGCAGCTTGGGGGTGTTCGGGGTAGGGACTGAAGCTTTCTTT.

This clone was observed a single time. The chain has TRBV29-1 and TRBJ2-1; TRBD1 aligns across 7 bases. Germline CDR1 is SQVTM and CDR2 is ANQGSEA. The trim removed 6 bases at V and 1 base at J, leaving 18 bases unmatched. The CDR3 loop spans 18 amino acids. CDR3 sequence (DNA): TGCAGCGTAAAAGATGGTTTGACAGGGCTTTCATCCTACAATGAGCAGTTCTTC. It specifies CSVKDGLTGLSSYNEQFF.

A single count supports this clone. This chain connects TRBV5-1 to TRBJ2-5, with 12 positions matching TRBD2. The CDR3 consists of 16 residues. Germline trimming cut 0 bases from V and 5 bases from J; bases unmatched to any gene: 5. Germline loops: CDR1 SGHRS, CDR2 YFSETQ. As DNA, the CDR3 is TGCGCCAGCAGCTTGGGACTAGCGGGAGCTAAGGAGACCCAGTACTTC. Translated, it gives CASSLGLAGAKETQYF. Full variable domain (outside the CDR3, taken from reference TRBV5-1 and TRBJ2-5): KAGVTQTPRYLIKTRGQQVTLSCSPISGHRSVSWYQQTPGQGLQFLFEYFSETQRNKGNFPGRFSGRQFSNSRSEMNVSTLELGDSALYLCASSLGLAGAKETQYFGPGTRLLVL.

The rearrangement uses TRBV6-1 and TRBJ2-3; maybe TRBD2 (5 bases). Germline V CDR1 and CDR2: MNHNS, SASEGT. Trimming removed 7 bases at V and 0 bases at J, with 11 bases between. The CDR3 runs to 14 residues. The CDR3 region is CASNGIASTDTQYF. The CDR3 DNA is TGTGCCAGCAACGGGATTGCTAGCACAGATACGCAGTATTTT.

V gene TRBV19 combines with J gene TRBJ2-1; D is unclear. The germline V and J ends were trimmed by 5 bases and 0 bases, with 8 bases remaining between them. CDR3 length equals 14 residues. The germline gives CDR1 LNHDA, CDR2 SQIVND (reference sequence). CDR3 in amino acids: CASSPPNSYNEQFF. The CDR3 coding sequence is TGTGCCAGTAGTCCCCCTAACTCCTACAATGAGCAGTTCTTC.

This clone has only one observation. The chain is built from TRBV5-8 and TRBJ2-3; weak D call: TRBD2 (6 bases). The V gene's germline CDR1 is SGHTS and CDR2 YDEGEE. Trimming left V 7 bases short and J 1 base short, with 19 bases between. This CDR3 contains 16 residues. The CDR3 region is CASSVGGSRRTDTQYF. Here the CDR3 DNA reads TGTGCCAGCTCGGTAGGAGGGTCGCGCCGCACAGATACGCAGTATTTT.

This rearrangement joins TRBV2 to TRBJ2-7; TRBD2 matches 11 bases. Looked up from germline, CDR1 is SNHLY and CDR2 is FYNNEI. The CDR3 totals 16 residues. V was clipped by 6 bases and J by 0 bases; unmatched bases: 7. The CDR3 is CASSVGSGRASYEQYF. The CDR3 region has the DNA TGTGCCAGCAGCGTAGGTAGCGGGAGGGCCTCCTACGAGCAGTACTTC.

DNA for the CDR3: TGTGCCAGCTCAAGCGACAGGAGGGAACTGTTTTTT. The encoded protein is CASSSDRRELFF. The rearrangement links TRBV18 to TRBJ1-4; the D gene is possibly TRBD1 (6 bases). The CDR3 runs 12 residues. The V gene's germline CDR1 is KGHSH and CDR2 LQKENI. V was shortened by 5 bases and J by 12 bases, with 13 bases between the two germline ends.

This rearrangement joins TRBV7-2 to TRBJ2-7, with TRBD1 matching 7 bases. With V trimmed by 1 base and J by 6 bases, 3 bases remained unmatched. This CDR3 has 13 amino acids. Germline V gene lookup returns CDR1 SGHTA and CDR2 FQGNSA. DNA of the CDR3: TGTGCCAGCAGCTTAGGACAGGGTCGCGAGCAGTACTTC. This gives the protein CASSLGQGREQYF. The full variable domain, with the rest looked up from reference TRBV7-2 and TRBJ2-7, is GAGVSQSPSNKVTEKGKDVELRCDPISGHTALYWYRQSLGQGLEFLIYFQGNSAPDKSGLPSDRFSAERTGGSVSTLTIQRTQQEDSAVYLCASSLGQGREQYFGPGTRLTVT.

This clone came up once. The V and J genes are TRBV30 and TRBJ1-3, with D perhaps matching TRBD1 (5 bases). The V end lost 0 bases, the J end lost 3 bases, and 15 bases lay between the germline ends. Germline assignment: CDR1 GTSNPN and CDR2 SVGIG (reference sequence). CDR3 size: 16 residues. The CDR3 protein is CAWSVLGPLLGNTIYF. DNA of the CDR3: TGTGCCTGGAGTGTTTTGGGACCGCTACTTGGAAACACCATATATTTT.

The chain recombines TRBV7-2 with TRBJ1-5; tentative D call: TRBD1 (5 bases). This CDR3 region has 16 residues. V was trimmed by 2 bases and J by 0 bases, leaving 11 bases between them. Germline V gene lookup returns CDR1 SGHTA and CDR2 FQGNSA. The CDR3: CASSLIGGYSNQPQHF. CDR3 bases: TGTGCCAGCAGCTTAATCGGGGGTTATAGCAATCAGCCCCAGCATTTT.

This rearrangement joins TRBV6-1 to TRBJ2-3; D is perhaps TRBD2 (7 bases). Germline CDR1 is MNHNS and CDR2 is SASEGT. Trimming removed 3 bases from V and 5 bases from J, with 15 bases in between. The CDR3 runs to 15 residues. The CDR3 sequence: CASSDRGAAIDTQYF. The CDR3 bases are TGTGCCAGCAGTGATCGGGGGGCGGCTATAGATACGCAGTATTTT.

The chain couples TRBV10-3 to TRBJ2-1; a weak D match, TRBD2 (5 bases). CDR1 is ENHRY and CDR2 is SYGVKD in the germline V gene. The V gene lost 0 bases and the J gene lost 3 bases, with 6 bases spanning the gap. CDR3 length equals 14 residues. In DNA form, the CDR3 reads TGTGCCATCAGTGAGTCAGCGGACTACAATGAGCAGTTCTTC. It encodes CAISESADYNEQFF.

The count of this clone is one. The CDR3 region is CASSWRTSGWVDEQYF. The CDR3 nucleotides read TGCGCCAGCAGCTGGAGGACTAGCGGGTGGGTGGACGAGCAGTACTTC. The J gene is TRBJ2-7, the V gene TRBV5-1, with 11 positions matching TRBD2. Germline CDR1 and CDR2: SGHRS and YFSETQ. With V trimmed by 3 bases and J by 5 bases, 10 bases remained unmatched. The CDR3 consists of 16 residues. Combining the CDR3 with reference TRBV5-1 and TRBJ2-7 gives the whole variable domain KAGVTQTPRYLIKTRGQQVTLSCSPISGHRSVSWYQQTPGQGLQFLFEYFSETQRNKGNFPGRFSGRQFSNSRSEMNVSTLELGDSALYLCASSWRTSGWVDEQYFGPGTRLTVT.

The chain combines TRBV28 with TRBJ1-5; D gene unclear. V lost 5 bases to trimming and J lost 4 bases, with 9 bases between them. CDR1 is MDHEN, CDR2 SYDVKM, per germline. The CDR3 is 13 amino acids. CDR3 sequence reads: CASSPQRNQPQHF. The DNA for the CDR3 is TGTGCCAGCAGTCCCCAAAGGAATCAGCCCCAGCATTTT.

The chain couples TRBV5-8 to TRBJ1-1; D remains ambiguous. Germline CDR1 reads SGHTS; CDR2 reads YDEGEE. The CDR3 spans 12 residues. The V end was cut by 2 bases, the J end by 9 bases, with 11 bases between. CDR3 loop: CASSFKKVKAFF. The CDR3 coding sequence is TGTGCCAGCAGCTTTAAGAAGGTAAAAGCTTTCTTT.

The J gene is TRBJ1-3, the V gene TRBV30; 9 bases are shared with TRBD1. J was trimmed by 8 bases and V by 2 bases; bases with no gene match: 7. The germline V gene encodes CDR1 GTSNPN and CDR2 SVGIG (reference sequence). This CDR3 contains 14 residues. CDR3 DNA: TGTGCCTGGAGTCCGGGACAGGGTATGGACACCATATATTTT. This translates into CAWSPGQGMDTIYF.

V usage is TRBV29-1 and J usage is TRBJ1-2; 10 bases match TRBD1. Germline V gives CDR1 SQVTM, CDR2 ANQGSEA. The CDR3 consists of 13 residues. The V segment lost 6 bases and the J segment 4 bases; nucleotides outside the gene matches: 5. The DNA of the CDR3 is TGCAGCGTCAGACAGGGGGCGGCCTATGGCTACACCTTC. It specifies CSVRQGAAYGYTF.

This clone was detected only once. The chain couples TRBV19 to TRBJ1-5; D perhaps matches TRBD1 (5 bases). V lost 0 bases and J lost 2, with 8 bases in between. The CDR3 runs 15 residues. Germline assignment: CDR1 LNHDA and CDR2 SQIVND (reference sequence). CDR3 in DNA: TGTGCCAGTAGTATAGACAGGGTCGGCAATCAGCCCCAGCATTTT. Its protein is CASSIDRVGNQPQHF.